The T cell receptor (beta chain) under discussion was sequenced for a study of T cell responses to AZD1222 COVID-19 vaccine. Study-wide results and limits: A reported finding is that nearly half of spike-specific TCRs target unmutated variant regions. Baseline antibody screening turned up just a handful of seropositive AZD1222 recipients.

Germline-derived CDR1 and CDR2 are SGHDT and YYEEEE. V lost 5 bases to trimming and J lost 3 bases; unmatched junction nucleotides: 5. The CDR3 loop spans 15 amino acids. Concerning this clone: Its specificity is not known.

Generated by immunoSEQ multiplex PCR, the TCRdb table keeps only in-frame clones and is missing some. The data contain some 150,000 clones, roughly 90% of them seen just once; the ten biggest clones take up approximately 20%. The sequences come from peripheral blood, collected on day 0 of AZD1222 vaccination. V is TRBV5-6 and J is TRBJ2-3; 11 bases are shared with TRBD2. The TCR comes from an adult in good health. CDR3 sequence (DNA): TGTGCCAGCAGTACACTAGCGGGGGCAACAGATACGCAGTATTTT. Amino acids: CASSTLAGATDTQYF.